Sequencing of this T cell receptor beta chain was carried out in a study of CD8 T cells in ankylosing spondylitis (TCRdb year 2017). Background on the whole study: T cell receptor beta repertoires were profiled in healthy donors and ankylosing spondylitis patients so that disease-linked TCR variants could be found. Peripheral blood samples were taken, and synovial fluid was additionally collected from ankylosing spondylitis patients. The full study cohort comprised about 24 ankylosing spondylitis patients and 85 to 120 healthy donors. Summary of the overall study and its limitations: Significant enrichment of the disease-linked clones was reported in matched synovial fluid samples from ankylosing spondylitis patients. Blood from ankylosing spondylitis patients appeared to be characterized by a TCR beta motif made up of several highly homologous amino acid variants. Some of the motif variants had been reported before in the synovial fluid and blood of reactive arthritis patients, a finding that suggests common disease-initiation mechanisms. A CD8+ phenotype was shown by the disease-linked clones, which were found at relatively low frequencies in peripheral blood.

The CDR3 covers 14 residues, taking in both the cysteine and the phenylalanine. Only the CDR3 DNA is retained, 42 bases long and in frame from the first base. The germline V gene (reference sequence) sets CDR1 to DFQATT and CDR2 to SNEGSKA. The listed sequencing device is Illumina HiSeq 2500. Quantitative 5'-RACE with molecular barcodes was the method used to prepare the TCR beta libraries. The authors' analysis ran thus. A new computational method, built on a probabilistic model of VDJ rearrangement, was used to identify disease-linked TCR variants. TCRdb reran the public reads through fastp at Q25 and MiXCR, keeping productive beta chains. Every entry covers one CDR3 protein and lists the most common genes and DNA from its rows. What appears here as the V and J calls and clone size reflects TCRdb's work, not the paper's. The sample data list 100,000 to 150,000 distinct CDR3 sequences, and around 15% of these were observed just once. The ten top clones hold approximately 3% of the sample.

Worth noting for this clonotype: Its target antigen remains unknown. A junction end diverges from the germline sequence, so it may reflect a read error.

The chain couples TRBV20-1 to TRBJ2-3, with TRBD2 identical over 7 junction bases. The clonotype comes from a female donor with ankylosing spondylitis or in good health (not recorded which). Sequenced sample: blood, either unsorted or a sorted T cell fraction (not recorded which). The CDR3 in this case is CSAGDGGSTDTQYF. The DNA sequence is TGCAGTGCTGGAGACGGGGGGAGCACAGATACGCAGTATTTT.